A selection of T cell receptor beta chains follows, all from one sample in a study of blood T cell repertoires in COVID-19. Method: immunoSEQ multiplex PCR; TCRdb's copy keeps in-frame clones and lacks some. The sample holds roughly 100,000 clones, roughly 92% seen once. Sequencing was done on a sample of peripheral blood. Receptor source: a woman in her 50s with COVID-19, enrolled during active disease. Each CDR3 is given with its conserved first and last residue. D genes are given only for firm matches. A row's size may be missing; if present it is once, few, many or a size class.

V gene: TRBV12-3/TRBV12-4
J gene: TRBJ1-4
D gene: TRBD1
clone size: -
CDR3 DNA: TGTGCCAGCAGTCCGGGGACAGGGGAACTGTTTTTT
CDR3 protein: CASSPGTGELFF

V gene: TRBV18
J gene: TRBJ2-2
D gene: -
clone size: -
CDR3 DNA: TGTGCCAGCTCACCATTCATGGACAGGAACACCGGGGAGCTGTTTTTT
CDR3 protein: CASSPFMDRNTGELFF

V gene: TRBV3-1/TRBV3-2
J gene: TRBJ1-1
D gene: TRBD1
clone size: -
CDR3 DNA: TGTGCCAGCGAACGACGGGACAGGCAGGGGTTGGGCACTGAAGCTTTCTTT
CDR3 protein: CASERRDRQGLGTEAFF

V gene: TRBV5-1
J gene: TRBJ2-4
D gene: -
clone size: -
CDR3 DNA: TGCGCCAGCAGCTTGGGATCAGGGGCCAAAAACATTCAGTACTTC
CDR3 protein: CASSLGSGAKNIQYF

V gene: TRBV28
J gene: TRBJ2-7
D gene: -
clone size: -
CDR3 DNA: TGTGCCAGCAGTTTCGGAGGGAACTCAAGGGAGCAGTACTTC
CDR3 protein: CASSFGGNSREQYF

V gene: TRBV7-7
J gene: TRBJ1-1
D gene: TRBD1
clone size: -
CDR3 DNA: TGTGCCAGCAGCCAGGACAGGGACACTGAAGCTTTCTTT
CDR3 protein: CASSQDRDTEAFF

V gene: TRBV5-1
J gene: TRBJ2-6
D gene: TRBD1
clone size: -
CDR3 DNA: TGCGCCAGCGGCACAGGGGACGTCCTGACTTTC
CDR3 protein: CASGTGDVLTF

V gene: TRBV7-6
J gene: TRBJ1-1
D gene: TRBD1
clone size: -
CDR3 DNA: TGTGCCAGCAGCTCCTTCGGGACAGCCGATGAAGAAGCTTTCTTT
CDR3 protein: CASSSFGTADEEAFF

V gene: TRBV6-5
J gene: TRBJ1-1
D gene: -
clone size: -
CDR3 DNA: TGTGCCAGCAGTTCCGGATCCCTGGAGGCTTTCTTT
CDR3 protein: CASSSGSLEAFF

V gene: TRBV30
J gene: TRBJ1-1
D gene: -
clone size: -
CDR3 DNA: TGTGCCTGGAGTTTCGGTAACACTGAAGCTTTCTTT
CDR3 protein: CAWSFGNTEAFF

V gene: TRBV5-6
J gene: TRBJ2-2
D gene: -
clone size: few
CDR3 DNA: TGTGCCAGCAGCTTGGATCAAGGGGTTGTCCCCGGGGAGCTGTTTTTT
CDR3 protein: CASSLDQGVVPGELFF

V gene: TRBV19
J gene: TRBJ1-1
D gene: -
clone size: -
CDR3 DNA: TGTGCCAGCAGAAGACAGGCCCACGACACTGAAGCTTTCTTT
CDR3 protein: CASRRQAHDTEAFF

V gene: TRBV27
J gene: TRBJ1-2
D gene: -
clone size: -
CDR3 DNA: TGTGCCAGCAGTTTAACGGGAGGACACATCTATGGCTACACCTTC
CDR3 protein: CASSLTGGHIYGYTF

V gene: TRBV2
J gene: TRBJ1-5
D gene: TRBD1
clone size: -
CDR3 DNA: TGTGCCAGCAGGGGCCGGGACAGCAGCAATCAGCCCCAGCATTTT
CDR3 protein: CASRGRDSSNQPQHF

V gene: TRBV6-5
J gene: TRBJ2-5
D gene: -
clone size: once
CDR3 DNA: TGTGCCAGCAGGAAGACAGGACAAGAGACCCAGTACTTC
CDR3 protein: CASRKTGQETQYF

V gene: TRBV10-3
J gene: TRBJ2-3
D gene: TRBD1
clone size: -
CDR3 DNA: TGTGCCATCAGAAGCCGGACAGGGGTCAGCACAGATACGCAGTATTTT
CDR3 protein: CAIRSRTGVSTDTQYF

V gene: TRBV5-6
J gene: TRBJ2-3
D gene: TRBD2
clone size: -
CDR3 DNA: TGTGCCAGCATAGGAGTAGCGGGGCCAGATACGCAGTATTTT
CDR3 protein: CASIGVAGPDTQYF

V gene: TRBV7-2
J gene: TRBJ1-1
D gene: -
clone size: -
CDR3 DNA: TGTGCCAGCAGCTTAGTTTTTCCGTCTGAAGCTTTCTTT
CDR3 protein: CASSLVFPSEAFF

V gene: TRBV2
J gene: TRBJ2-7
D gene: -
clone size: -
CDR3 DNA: TGTGCCAGCACTCCAGGGGTCTCCTACGAGCAGTACTTC
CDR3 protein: CASTPGVSYEQYF

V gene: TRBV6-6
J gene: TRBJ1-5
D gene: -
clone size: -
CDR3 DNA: TGTGCCAGCAGTTACAAACAGGGTATGCATCAGCCCCAGCATTTT
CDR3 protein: CASSYKQGMHQPQHF

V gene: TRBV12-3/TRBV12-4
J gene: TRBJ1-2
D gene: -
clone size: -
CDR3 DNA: TGTGCCAGCAGTTTGGGGGGGAACTATGGCTACACCTTC
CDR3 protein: CASSLGGNYGYTF

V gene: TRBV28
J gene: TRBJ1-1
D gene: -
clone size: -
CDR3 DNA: TGTGCCAGCAGTGATGGGTGGGGGGACACTGAAGCTTTCTTT
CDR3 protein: CASSDGWGDTEAFF

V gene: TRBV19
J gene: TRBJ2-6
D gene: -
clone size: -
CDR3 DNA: TGTGCCAGTAACTCCCGCGGATCTGGGGCCAACGTCCTGACTTTC
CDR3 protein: CASNSRGSGANVLTF

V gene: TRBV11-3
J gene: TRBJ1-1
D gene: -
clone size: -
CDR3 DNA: TGTGCCAGCAGCCCGACGAGGGCCGCGAACACTGAAGCTTTCTTT
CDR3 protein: CASSPTRAANTEAFF

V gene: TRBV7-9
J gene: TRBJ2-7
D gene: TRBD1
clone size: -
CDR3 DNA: TGTGCCAGCAGTCGGACCGGGACAGGGGGTACCCACGAGCAGTACTTC
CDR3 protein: CASSRTGTGGTHEQYF

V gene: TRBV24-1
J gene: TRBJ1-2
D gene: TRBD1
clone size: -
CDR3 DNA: TGTGCCACCAGTGGGGGTGGACAGGGAAGGTTGCGTGGCTACACCTTC
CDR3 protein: CATSGGGQGRLRGYTF

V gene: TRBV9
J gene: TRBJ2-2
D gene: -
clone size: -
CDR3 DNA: TGTGCCAGCAGCATCCGGAGGTTCAGCACCGGGGAGCTGTTTTTT
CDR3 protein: CASSIRRFSTGELFF

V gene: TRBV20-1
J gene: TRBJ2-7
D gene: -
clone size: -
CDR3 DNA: TGCAGTGCTAGCAGGGGCGAGCAGTACTTC
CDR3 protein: CSASRGEQYF

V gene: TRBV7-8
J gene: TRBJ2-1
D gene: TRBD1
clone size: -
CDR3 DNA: TGTGCCAGCAGCTTCCCCGGCCAAGGACAGGGCTACAATGAGCAGTTCTTC
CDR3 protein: CASSFPGQGQGYNEQFF

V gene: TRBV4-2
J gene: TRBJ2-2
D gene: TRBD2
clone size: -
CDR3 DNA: TGTGCCAGCAGCCTCACTAGCGGGGGGGCCGGGAACACCGGGGAGCTGTTTTTT
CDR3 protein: CASSLTSGGAGNTGELFF

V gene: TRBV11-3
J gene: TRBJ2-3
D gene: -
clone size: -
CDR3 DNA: TGTGCCAGCAGCTTAGTGGGGGCAGCCACAGATACGCAGTATTTT
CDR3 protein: CASSLVGAATDTQYF

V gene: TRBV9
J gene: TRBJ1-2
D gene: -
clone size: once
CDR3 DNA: TGTGCCAGCAGCGTAGACTTCGGGGGGCGCGCCTATGGCTACACCTTC
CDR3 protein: CASSVDFGGRAYGYTF

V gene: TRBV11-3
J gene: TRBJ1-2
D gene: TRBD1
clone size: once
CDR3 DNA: TGTGCCAGCAGCTTTCCCGGGACAGGGCGTTTGCACTATGGCTACACCTTC
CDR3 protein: CASSFPGTGRLHYGYTF

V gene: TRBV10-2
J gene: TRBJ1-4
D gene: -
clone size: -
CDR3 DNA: TGCGCCAGCGTAGGAGCCGGGGGTGTCGGAAAACTGTTTTTT
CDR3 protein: CASVGAGGVGKLFF

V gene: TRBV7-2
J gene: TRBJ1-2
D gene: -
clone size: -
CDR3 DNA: TGTGCCAGCAGCTTAGCCCCCGGAGGCATATATGGCTACACCTTC
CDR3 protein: CASSLAPGGIYGYTF

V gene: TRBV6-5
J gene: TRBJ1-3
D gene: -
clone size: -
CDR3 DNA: TGTGCCAGCAGAGGACAGTCCTCTGGAAACACCATATATTTT
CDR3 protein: CASRGQSSGNTIYF

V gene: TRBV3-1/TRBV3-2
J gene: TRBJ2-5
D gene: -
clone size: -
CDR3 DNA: TGTGCCAGCAGCCCGGGGACTGGGATTGGGACCCAGTACTTC
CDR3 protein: CASSPGTGIGTQYF

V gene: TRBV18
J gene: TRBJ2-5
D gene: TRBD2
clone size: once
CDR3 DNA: TGTGCCAGCTCACCAACCCTAGCGGGGGACCAAGAGACCCAGTACTTC
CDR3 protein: CASSPTLAGDQETQYF

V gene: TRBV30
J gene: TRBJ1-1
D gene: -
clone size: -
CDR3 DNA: TGTGCCTGTAGAGGTTACACTGAAGCTTTCTTT
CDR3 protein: CACRGYTEAFF

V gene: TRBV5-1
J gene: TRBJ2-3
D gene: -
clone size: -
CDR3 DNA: TGCGCCAGCAGTGGACGGGATAGCACAGATACGCAGTATTTT
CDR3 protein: CASSGRDSTDTQYF

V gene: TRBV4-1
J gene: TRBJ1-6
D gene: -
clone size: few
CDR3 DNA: TGCGCCAGCAGCCAAGTAGGCCAGACAAATTCACCCCTCCACTTT
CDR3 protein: CASSQVGQTNSPLHF

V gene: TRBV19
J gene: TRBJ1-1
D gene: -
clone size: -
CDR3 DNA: TGTGCCAGTAGCCAGGGGAAGAACACTGAAGCTTTCTTT
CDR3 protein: CASSQGKNTEAFF

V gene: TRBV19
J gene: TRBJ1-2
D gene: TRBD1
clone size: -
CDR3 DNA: TGTGCCAGTAGTATTTACCACCGGGACAGGAGCGGCTATGGCTACACCTTC
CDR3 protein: CASSIYHRDRSGYGYTF

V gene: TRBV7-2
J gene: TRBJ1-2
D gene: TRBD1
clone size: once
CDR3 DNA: TGTGCCAGCAGCTCCGACGGGACAGGGAAATATTATGGCTACACCTTC
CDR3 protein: CASSSDGTGKYYGYTF

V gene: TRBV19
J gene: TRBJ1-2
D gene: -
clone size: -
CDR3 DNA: TGTGCCAGTAGTAACCCGACCCCGGCGGGCTATGGCTACACCTTC
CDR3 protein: CASSNPTPAGYGYTF

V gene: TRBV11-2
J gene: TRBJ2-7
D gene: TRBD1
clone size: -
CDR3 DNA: TGTGCCAGCAGCTTCTCGACAGGGTCCTACGAGCAGTACTTC
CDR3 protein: CASSFSTGSYEQYF